This is a list of T cell receptor beta chains from one sample in a study of T-cell reconstitution after alpha-beta-depleted transplantation in children. TCRdb reprocessed the PCR reads with MiXCR, giving one entry per CDR3 protein. Here the sample spans 450,000 to 600,000 distinct CDR3 sequences, around 18% being singletons. This specimen consisted of PBMCs from the stem cell graft donor, obtained from the stem cell graft. Receptors originate from a human donor who donated a stem cell graft to a child with acute lymphoblastic leukemia. Each CDR3 is given with its conserved first and last residue. A D gene is named only where the DNA matches it firmly. The size of a clone is reported for some rows only, either as once, few or many, or as a class for expanded clones.

j_call,v_call,clone_size,cdr3_length,d_call,cdr3_nt,cdr3_aa
TRBJ2-7,TRBV11-1,-,17,TRBD2,TGTGCCAGCAGCGAAGGACTAGCGGGAGTAGCCCCCTACGAGCAGTACTTC,CASSEGLAGVAPYEQYF
TRBJ2-7,TRBV7-6,-,13,-,TGTGCCAGCAGCTTGGAGTCCATCTACGAGCAGTACTTC,CASSLESIYEQYF
TRBJ1-5,TRBV20-1,-,15,TRBD1,TGCAGTGCTAGGGGAGGACAGGGGGCCTATCAGCCCCAGCATTTT,CSARGGQGAYQPQHF
TRBJ2-7,TRBV5-1,few,12,-,TGCGCCAGCAGCTTGGCCATGGGGGAGCAGTACTTC,CASSLAMGEQYF
TRBJ1-6,TRBV7-9,few,13,-,TGTGCCAGCAGCTTAAACGTCGATTCACCCCTCCACTTT,CASSLNVDSPLHF
TRBJ2-5,TRBV7-8,few,13,-,TGTGCCAGCAGCTTATATGGGGAAGAGACCCAGTACTTC,CASSLYGEETQYF
TRBJ2-1,TRBV24-1,-,14,-,TGTGCCACCAGTGTGGGGGCCTCCTACAATGACCAGTTCTTC,CATSVGASYNDQFF
TRBJ2-1,TRBV20-1,-,13,TRBD2,TGCAGTGGACCGGGACTAGGAGGCAATGAGCAGTTCTTC,CSGPGLGGNEQFF
TRBJ2-3,TRBV11-2,-,14,-,TGTGCCAGCTCCCACGGAGTGGGCACAGATACGCAGTATTTT,CASSHGVGTDTQYF
TRBJ1-1,TRBV5-1,-,14,-,TGCGCCAGCAGCCCGGGTCGAGGTACCCCTGAAGCTTTCTTT,CASSPGRGTPEAFF
TRBJ2-3,TRBV5-5,-,12,-,TGTGCCAGCAGCACTTTCACAGATACGCAGTATTTT,CASSTFTDTQYF
TRBJ2-1,TRBV3-1,-,15,-,TGTGCCAGCAGGGGCTTGGGGGTGGCCTACAATGAGCAGTTCTTC,CASRGLGVAYNEQFF
TRBJ2-2,TRBV11-2,-,12,-,TGTGCCAGCAGCTTAGTGGCGAGGGGGCTGTTTTTT,CASSLVARGLFF
TRBJ1-1,TRBV30,-,15,TRBD1,TGTGCCTGGAGTGGGAGACAGGGGACTTCCACTGAAGCTTTCTTT,CAWSGRQGTSTEAFF
TRBJ2-1,TRBV29-1,few,13,-,TGCAGCGTTGATATGGGGTCCTACAATGAGCAGTTCTTC,CSVDMGSYNEQFF
TRBJ2-3,TRBV7-2,-,13,-,TGTGCCAGCAGCCCCTGGGGGGCAGATACGCAGTATTTT,CASSPWGADTQYF
TRBJ1-1,TRBV6-5,-,12,-,TGTGCCAGCAGGTCCCTTTTGGGGGGAGCTTTCTTT,CASRSLLGGAFF
TRBJ1-1,TRBV2,-,14,-,TGTGCCAGCATCGGAGGGGGGGGGAGGTGGGAAGCTTTCTTT,CASIGGGGRWEAFF
TRBJ2-2,TRBV6-6,-,13,-,TGTGCCAGCAGTGGCGAGAACACCGGGGAGCTGTTTTTT,CASSGENTGELFF
TRBJ1-2,TRBV9,few,13,-,TGTGCCAGCAGCGCGGACTTTAACTATGGCTACACCTTC,CASSADFNYGYTF
TRBJ1-1,TRBV6-6,-,13,-,TGTGCCAGCAGCCAGCAGGGAGTCACTGAAGCTTTCTTT,CASSQQGVTEAFF
TRBJ1-5,TRBV7-8,few,17,-,TGTGCCAGCAGCTTACATGAACAGGGTTTAGGCAATCAGCCCCAGCATTTT,CASSLHEQGLGNQPQHF
TRBJ2-2,TRBV19,-,13,-,TGTGCCATCGACCTGAAGAACACCGGGGAGCTGTTTTTT,CAIDLKNTGELFF
TRBJ2-7,TRBV12-3/TRBV12-4,few,17,TRBD2,TGTGCCAGCAGTCCTACCTCACGGACTAGCGTCGATTACGAGCAGTACTTC,CASSPTSRTSVDYEQYF
TRBJ2-7,TRBV28,-,16,TRBD1,TGTGCCAGCAGTTTCGGGACAGGGGGATCGGGTTACGAGCAGTACTTC,CASSFGTGGSGYEQYF
TRBJ2-2,TRBV29-1,-,14,TRBD2,TGCAGCGTGGACGGGACTAGCTTGACCGGGGAGCTGTTTTTT,CSVDGTSLTGELFF
TRBJ2-5,TRBV5-1,many,14,TRBD2,TGTGCCAGCAGTTTACTAGCGGGGCAAGAGACCCAGTACTTC,CASSLLAGQETQYF
TRBJ2-4,TRBV5-1,few,16,TRBD2,TGCGCCAGCAGCTGGGGGCTAGCGGGAGACAAAAACATTCAGTACTTC,CASSWGLAGDKNIQYF
TRBJ2-7,TRBV2,-,14,-,TGTGCCAGCAGCCTCAGACTAGGAGCCTACGAGCAGTACTTC,CASSLRLGAYEQYF
TRBJ1-1,TRBV6-5,many,12,-,TGTGCCAGCAGTCCCCGGGGGGCTGAAGCTTTCTTT,CASSPRGAEAFF
TRBJ2-1,TRBV5-1,-,17,-,TGCGCCAGCAGCTTGGAAGGCGGAGGTACTCCCTACAATGAGCAGTTCTTC,CASSLEGGGTPYNEQFF
TRBJ2-5,TRBV20-1,few,13,TRBD1,TGCAGTGCTAGAGAGTCCAACAGGGGGACCCAGTACTTC,CSARESNRGTQYF
TRBJ1-3,TRBV12-3/TRBV12-4,few,16,-,TGTGCCAGCAGCTCTCCCCGACTTGGCTCTGGAAACACCATATATTTT,CASSSPRLGSGNTIYF
TRBJ1-1,TRBV29-1,few,13,-,TGCAGCGTTGTCGGGCAGGGGCCCACTGAAGCTTTCTTT,CSVVGQGPTEAFF
TRBJ2-3,TRBV6-5,few,16,TRBD1,TGTGCCAGCAGCTATGGGGGGACAGGGGTTGCAGATACGCAGTATTTT,CASSYGGTGVADTQYF
TRBJ2-1,TRBV2,-,15,TRBD2,TGTGCCAGCAGGACTAGCGGGAGGGCCGTGGATGAGCAGTTCTTC,CASRTSGRAVDEQFF
TRBJ2-7,TRBV19,-,14,-,TGTGCCAGTAGTATATCCCACGGGACCTACGAGCAGTACTTC,CASSISHGTYEQYF
TRBJ2-7,TRBV5-1,-,15,-,TGCGCCAGCAGCTTGGACCCCTCAAGATCCTACGAGCAGTACTTC,CASSLDPSRSYEQYF
TRBJ1-5,TRBV6-1,-,13,-,TGTGCCAGCAGTGCCTCGGGGAATCAGCCCCAGCATTTT,CASSASGNQPQHF
TRBJ2-1,TRBV20-1,few,16,TRBD2,TGCAGTGCTAAACAACTAGCGGGACGGTCCTACAATGAGCAGTTCTTC,CSAKQLAGRSYNEQFF
TRBJ2-3,TRBV7-3,many,13,-,TGTGCCAGCAGCTGGGACCTCACAGATACGCAGTATTTT,CASSWDLTDTQYF
TRBJ1-4,TRBV20-1,many,13,-,TGCAGTGCTGGGAAGGAGGCGGATGAAAAACTGTTTTTT,CSAGKEADEKLFF
TRBJ1-4,TRBV12-3/TRBV12-4,few,14,TRBD1,TGTGCCAGCAGTTTTGGGGACAGAAATGAAAAACTGTTTTTT,CASSFGDRNEKLFF
TRBJ1-4,TRBV20-1,few,16,-,TGCAGTGCGGACCGGGACGTCACGGCGACTAATGAAAAACTGTTTTTT,CSADRDVTATNEKLFF
TRBJ2-3,TRBV19,-,13,-,TGTGCCAGTACACCGCCTTACACAGATACGCAGTATTTT,CASTPPYTDTQYF
TRBJ2-1,TRBV4-1,few,13,-,TGCGCCAGCAGCCCCGCGGAGGTGGGTGAGCAGTTCTTC,CASSPAEVGEQFF
TRBJ2-3,TRBV7-3,many,16,TRBD2,TGTGCCAGCCGCCATGGAGGAGCGGGAAGCACAGATACGCAGTATTTT,CASRHGGAGSTDTQYF
TRBJ2-1,TRBV9,-,15,-,TGTGCCAGCAGCGGGGGGCGGGATGGCAGAAATGAGCAGTTCTTC,CASSGGRDGRNEQFF
TRBJ1-5,TRBV5-5,few,13,-,TGTGCCAGCAGCCGTAGCAGCAATCAGCCCCAGCATTTT,CASSRSSNQPQHF
TRBJ1-1,TRBV11-2,-,13,-,TGTGCCAGCAGCTTAGGGGACATCACTGAAGCTTTCTTT,CASSLGDITEAFF
TRBJ2-2,TRBV19,-,13,-,TGTGCCAGTAGTATATGGGGCCCCGGGGAGCTGTTTTTT,CASSIWGPGELFF
TRBJ1-5,TRBV20-1,few,15,-,TGCAGTGCTCTCAGGCCGGGGGCAGGCAATCAGCCCCAGCATTTT,CSALRPGAGNQPQHF
TRBJ2-1,TRBV7-2,-,15,-,TGTGCCAGCAGCCGACAAATTTTAAGCGACAATGAGCAGTTCTTC,CASSRQILSDNEQFF
TRBJ2-7,TRBV29-1,few,14,TRBD2,TGCAGCGTTGCTCCGGGACTAGCAGATTACGAGCAGTACTTC,CSVAPGLADYEQYF
TRBJ2-2,TRBV5-6,few,14,-,TGTGCCAGCAGCGGACTGGGGCTCACCGGGGAGCTGTTTTTT,CASSGLGLTGELFF
TRBJ2-7,TRBV18,many,14,TRBD1,TGTGCCAGCTCACCGGGACAGGGGGACTACGAGCAGTACTTC,CASSPGQGDYEQYF
TRBJ2-3,TRBV11-1,-,16,TRBD2,TGTGCCAGCAGCTTACCGACTAGCGGGACTCCCGATACGCAGTATTTT,CASSLPTSGTPDTQYF
TRBJ1-5,TRBV29-1,-,15,-,TGCAGCGTTGTATTAGGGGGTTTTCGCGATCAGCCCCAGCATTTT,CSVVLGGFRDQPQHF
TRBJ2-7,TRBV5-1,-,12,-,TGCGCCAGCAGCCCGTACTCCTACGAGCAGTACTTC,CASSPYSYEQYF
TRBJ1-6,TRBV20-1,few,13,TRBD1,TGCAGTGCTCCGACAGGGCATAATTCACCCCTCCACTTT,CSAPTGHNSPLHF